This T cell receptor beta chain appears in the sequencing data of a study of T cell repertoires in cytomegalovirus infection. Across the whole study: From public TCR beta signatures came an indication of both CMV infection and matching HLA type. General observations from the study: The ex vivo response showed dominance by HLA-C-restricted CMV-specific TCR beta clonotypes.

As to this clonotype: What it binds is unknown.

TCRdb re-analysed the reads in MiXCR, keeping a single row per CDR3 protein. The sample has some 400,000 distinct CDR3 sequences, around a sixth seen once. Germline assignment: CDR1 SGHTA and CDR2 FQGNSA. V lost 5 bases and J 1 base, leaving 11 bases between the germline ends. This CDR3 contains 14 residues. This clonotype was sampled from a human donor in good health (CMV status not recorded). Some clones in this sample may be carry-over from other donors' samples. The specimen sequenced was PBMCs. The rearrangement links TRBV7-2 to TRBJ2-5; D could derive from TRBD1 or TRBD2 (5 bases each). CDR3 sequence reads: CASSVPGPQETQYF. CDR3 in DNA: TGTGCCAGCAGCGTCCCGGGACCCCAAGAGACCCAGTACTTC.